Following are 28 T cell receptor beta chains from one sample sequenced in a study of blood T cell repertoires in COVID-19. Repertoires were generated with immunoSEQ multiplex PCR, while TCRdb's copy carries only in-frame clones and drops some. This table has hundreds of thousands of clones, 83% appearing once. Sequences were obtained from PBMCs or T cells enriched from blood (not recorded which). Receptors were obtained from a woman between 45 and 65 years old who had been exposed to COVID-19.

The chain uses TRBV7-9 and TRBJ1-1; TRBD1 might be the D (5 bases). Germline lookup yields CDR1 SEHNR and CDR2 FQNEAQ (reference sequence). The CDR3 runs 14 residues. Trimming left V 6 bases short and J 0 bases short, with 11 bases between. The CDR3 nucleotides are TGTGCCAGCAGTTTCGACAGTTTGAACACTGAAGCTTTCTTT. Its translation: CASSFDSLNTEAFF.

This clone was counted between two and nine times. The J gene is TRBJ2-7, the V gene TRBV7-9, with a possible D match to TRBD2 (6 bases). Between the trimmed V and J ends, which lost 2 bases and 0 bases, there was a span of 11 bases. Germline values: CDR1 SEHNR, CDR2 FQNEAQ (reference sequence). The CDR3 runs 15 residues. The CDR3 nucleotides are TGTGCCAGCAGCTTAACTCGGGACTTCTCCTACGAGCAGTACTTC. It is translated as CASSLTRDFSYEQYF.

This clone was seen more than once but under ten times. The rearrangement uses TRBV4-1 and TRBJ2-7; no clear D gene. Trimming cost V 1 base and J 0 bases, with 7 bases left between them. The germline gives CDR1 MGHRA, CDR2 YSYEKL. The CDR3 sequence is 14 residues long. The DNA of the CDR3 is TGCGCCAGCAGCCAAGGCGGATCCTCCTACGAGCAGTACTTC. Translating it yields CASSQGGSSYEQYF.

The chain recombines TRBV24-1 with TRBJ1-2; tentatively, D is TRBD1 (6 bases). The length of the CDR3 is 14 residues. V lost 5 bases and J 6 bases, leaving 15 bases between the germline ends. Germline V CDR1 and CDR2: KGHDR, SFDVKD. Written as DNA, the CDR3 is TGTGCCACCAGTGGAGGGGGGGCCCTCCATGGCTACACCTTC. It specifies CATSGGGALHGYTF.

The V and J genes are TRBV30 and TRBJ2-7; 7 bases line up with TRBD2. V lost 5 bases to trimming and J lost 1 base; unmatched junction nucleotides: 8. This CDR3 is 14 amino acids long. CDR1 is GTSNPN, CDR2 SVGIG, per germline (reference sequence). Written as DNA, the CDR3 is TGTGCCTGGGGGGGGGAGACTCAGTCCTACGAGCAGTACTTC. Encoded protein: CAWGGETQSYEQYF.

This chain uses TRBV6-2 or TRBV6-3 with TRBJ2-5; TRBD1 is a possible D gene (5 bases). The germline V gene encodes CDR1 MNHEY and CDR2 SVGEGT. V shed 6 bases and J shed 3 bases, with 17 bases lying between them. This CDR3 spans 15 amino acids. The chain's CDR3 is CASSQRGAQKETQYF. CDR3 DNA: TGTGCCAGCAGCCAACGTGGGGCTCAGAAAGAGACCCAGTACTTC.

The J gene is TRBJ2-3, the V gene TRBV19, with D unclear. V lost 4 bases and J 4 bases, leaving 12 bases between the germline ends. CDR3 length: 14 amino acids. The germline gives CDR1 LNHDA, CDR2 SQIVND (reference sequence). Here the CDR3 reads CASSNRPRADTQYF. CDR3 DNA sequence: TGTGCCAGTAGTAACAGACCGCGCGCAGATACGCAGTATTTT.

This chain connects TRBV2 to TRBJ2-1; TRBD1 aligns across 7 bases. CDR3 length: 14 amino acids. V shed 2 bases, J shed 7 bases, and the junction held 5 bases outside the gene matches. The V gene's germline CDR1 is SNHLY and CDR2 FYNNEI. CDR3 region: CASSESGTANEQFF. The DNA for the CDR3 is TGTGCCAGCAGTGAATCGGGGACAGCAAATGAGCAGTTCTTC. Complete variable domain (other parts from reference TRBV2 and TRBJ2-1): EPEVTQTPSHQVTQMGQEVILRCVPISNHLYFYWYRQILGQKVEFLVSFYNNEISEKSEIFDDQFSVERPDGSNFTLKIRSTKLEDSAMYFCASSESGTANEQFFGPGTRLTVL.

This chain uses TRBV5-1 with TRBJ2-7, with TRBD1 as a possible D gene (5 bases). This CDR3 is built from 14 residues. Germline V gene data show CDR1 as SGHRS and CDR2 as YFSETQ. The germline V and J ends were trimmed by 0 bases and 6 bases, with 13 bases remaining between them. The CDR3 DNA reads as TGCGCCAGCAGCTTGGCGGCAGGGCAGGGCGAGCAGTACTTC. It is translated as CASSLAAGQGEQYF.

The CDR3 reads CASSPWTSGNGETQYF. CDR3 coding DNA: TGTGCCAGCAGCCCATGGACTAGCGGGAACGGGGAGACCCAGTACTTC. The rearrangement joins TRBV7-8 to TRBJ2-5, with 12 positions matching TRBD2. Germline V gene sequence: CDR1 SGHVS, CDR2 FQNEAQ. J lost 5 bases, V lost 5 bases, and 9 bases had no gene match. This CDR3 is built from 16 residues.

This rearrangement joins TRBV6-2 or TRBV6-3 to TRBJ2-7; TRBD2 might be the D (6 bases). The CDR3 is 13 amino acids. Germline loops: CDR1 MNHEY, CDR2 SVGEGT. V lost 4 bases, J lost 5 bases, and 12 bases lay in between. CDR3 sequence (DNA): TGTGCCAGCAGTTCACAGGAGCGGGACGAGCAGTACTTC. Protein sequence: CASSSQERDEQYF.

In this sample, this clone turned up once. V is TRBV12-3 or TRBV12-4 and J is TRBJ1-1, with D perhaps matching TRBD1 (5 bases). V was shortened by 6 bases and J by 7 bases, with 12 bases between the two germline ends. This CDR3 comprises 12 residues. The CDR3 loop reads CASSSWGLEAFF. The DNA of the CDR3 is TGTGCCAGCAGCTCCTGGGGCCTTGAAGCTTTCTTT.

The chain recombines TRBV7-3 with TRBJ1-2; D gene ambiguous. V gave up 3 bases and J gave up 0 bases, with 5 bases separating them. CDR3 length: 13 residues. CDR1 is SGHTA, CDR2 FQGTGA, per germline. This CDR3 reads CASSFSPNYGYTF. In DNA form, the CDR3 reads TGTGCCAGCAGCTTTAGCCCTAACTATGGCTACACCTTC. Filled out from reference TRBV7-3 and TRBJ1-2, the complete variable domain reads GAGVSQTPSNKVTEKGKYVELRCDPISGHTALYWYRQSLGQGPEFLIYFQGTGAADDSGLPNDRFFAVRPEGSVSTLKIQRTERGDSAVYLCASSFSPNYGYTFGSGTRLTVV.

The rearrangement uses TRBV5-6 and TRBJ1-1; D remains ambiguous. CDR1 is SGHDT, CDR2 YYEEEE, per germline. The CDR3 sequence is 15 residues long. V lost 0 bases, J lost 8 bases, and 17 bases lay in between. In DNA, the CDR3 is TGTGCCAGCAGCTTGGCCCACGCGGGCCGGTGGGAAGCTTTCTTT. It is translated as CASSLAHAGRWEAFF. Full variable domain (missing parts from reference TRBV5-6 and TRBJ1-1): DAGVTQSPTHLIKTRGQQVTLRCSPKSGHDTVSWYQQALGQGPQFIFQYYEEEERQRGNFPDRFSGHQFPNYSSELNVNALLLGDSALYLCASSLAHAGRWEAFFGQGTRLTVV.

V is TRBV14 and J is TRBJ1-3, with unresolved D. Trimming pared 1 base from V and 0 bases from J, leaving 10 bases between. Looked up from germline, CDR1 is SGHDN and CDR2 is FVKESK. There are 16 residues in the CDR3. The CDR3 bases are TGTGCCAGCAGCCAAGTGGTATGGGCCTCTGGAAACACCATATATTTT. Amino acids: CASSQVVWASGNTIYF.

The table lists this clone with a count of one. The chain recombines TRBV5-1 with TRBJ1-1; 7 nucleotides agree with TRBD1. The CDR3 consists of 15 residues. Per the germline V gene, CDR1 is SGHRS and CDR2 is YFSETQ. The V segment lost 5 bases and the J segment 5 bases; nucleotides outside the gene matches: 12. The CDR3: CASRREGARGTEAFF. The CDR3 bases are TGCGCCAGCAGACGGGAGGGGGCACGGGGAACTGAAGCTTTCTTT.

This clone was counted a few times. V gene TRBV4-2 combines with J gene TRBJ1-4; D gene unclear. The CDR3 covers 14 residues. From germline, CDR1 is LGHNA and CDR2 YNFKEQ. V shed 6 bases and J shed 0 bases, with 8 bases lying between them. The CDR3 loop is CASRRSATNEKLFF. The CDR3 DNA sequence: TGTGCCAGCAGACGCAGTGCAACTAATGAAAAACTGTTTTTT.

The chain carries TRBV2 and TRBJ2-6, with D maybe TRBD1 (6 bases). Trimming took 7 bases from V and 2 from J, leaving 9 bases between them. This CDR3 spans 14 amino acids. Germline V lookup: CDR1 SNHLY, CDR2 FYNNEI. DNA for the CDR3: TGTGCCAGCACCAGACAGGCTGGGGCCAACGTCCTGACTTTC. Translated, it gives CASTRQAGANVLTF.

In nucleotides, the CDR3 is TGCGCCAGCAGTCAATCGGAGGGGGCAGGTACCAAGCCCCAGCATTTT. Translated: CASSQSEGAGTKPQHF. The chain joins TRBV23-1 to TRBJ1-5; 7 positions agree with TRBD1. TRBV23-1 is an open reading frame whose function is uncertain. This CDR3 has 16 amino acids. V was pared by 0 bases and J by 8 bases, with 10 bases of the junction left unmatched.

The gene calls are TRBV24-1 and TRBJ1-4, with D tentatively TRBD1 (6 bases). CDR1 and CDR2 (germline): KGHDR, SFDVKD. The CDR3 spans 15 residues. Trimming pared 4 bases from V and 8 bases from J, leaving 16 bases between. The DNA of the CDR3 is TGTGCCACCAGTGACCCAACAGGGCCCGAAGAAAAACTGTTTTTT. Amino acid sequence: CATSDPTGPEEKLFF.

The chain combines TRBV10-3 with TRBJ1-4; TRBD1 might be the D (6 bases). The CDR3 has 12 residues. The germline CDR1 and CDR2 sequences are ENHRY and SYGVKD. Trimming removed 8 bases from V and 7 bases from J, with 11 bases in between. This CDR3 reads CAIGQKGEKLFF. The CDR3 DNA follows: TGTGCCATCGGACAGAAGGGTGAAAAACTGTTTTTT.

The chain couples TRBV4-3 to TRBJ2-3, with D possibly TRBD2 on 7 matching bases. CDR3 length: 16 residues. V gave up 2 bases and J gave up 1 base, with 13 bases separating them. CDR1 and CDR2 from the germline V gene are LGHNA and YSLEER. This CDR3 is CASSQLAGGRTDTQYF. Written as DNA, the CDR3 is TGCGCCAGCAGCCAACTAGCCGGGGGGCGCACAGATACGCAGTATTTT.

The chain combines TRBV14 with TRBJ2-1; 10 nucleotides line up with TRBD2. V lost 4 bases, J lost 8 bases, and 8 bases stayed unmatched. Per the germline V gene, CDR1 is SGHDN and CDR2 is FVKESK. CDR3 length: 15 residues. The CDR3 loop is CASSRRGLAGDEQFF. In DNA form, the CDR3 reads TGTGCCAGCAGCCGTCGGGGGCTAGCGGGGGATGAGCAGTTCTTC.

CDR3 region: CATSVTGGTDTQYF. CDR3 nucleotides: TGTGCCACCAGTGTTACGGGGGGCACAGATACGCAGTATTTT. The chain recombines TRBV24-1 with TRBJ2-3; possible D gene TRBD2, 6 bases. V shed 5 bases and J shed 1 base, with 9 bases lying between them. Germline-derived CDR1 and CDR2 are KGHDR and SFDVKD. The CDR3 consists of 14 residues.

The chain has TRBV2 and TRBJ1-1; no clear D. The CDR3 sequence is 12 residues long. CDR1 and CDR2 from the germline V gene are SNHLY and FYNNEI. Deletions cut 3 bases from V and 7 bases from J, with 9 bases between. The CDR3 sequence is CASSEAVVEAFF. The CDR3 DNA is TGTGCCAGCAGTGAGGCGGTAGTTGAAGCTTTCTTT.

This chain uses TRBV5-4 with TRBJ1-2; 11 bases agree with TRBD1. Germline-derived CDR1 and CDR2 are SGHNT and YYREEE (reference sequence). V trimming: 4 bases; J trimming: 8 bases; junction bases outside the gene matches: 7. The CDR3 is 14 amino acids. Written as DNA, the CDR3 is TGTGCCAGCAGCATCGGGACAGGGGGAGCGGGCTACACCTTC. This translates into CASSIGTGGAGYTF.

Details on this clone: A single base separates this from a much larger clone, so it may be a read error. The identical CDR3 is also encoded by other nucleotide sequences in the sample. The CDR3 nucleotides are TGCGCCAGCAGCTTGGGACAGGGAGGTGGCTACACCTTC. Amino acid sequence: CASSLGQGGGYTF. This chain joins TRBV5-1 and TRBJ1-2, with 7 bases identical to TRBD1. The CDR3 runs 13 residues. Germline V lookup: CDR1 SGHRS, CDR2 YFSETQ. The V and J ends lost 0 bases and 7 bases, in that order; junction bases with no gene match: 3.

This clone was observed a single time. This chain links TRBV19 with TRBJ2-3, with 10 bases aligning to TRBD1. V dropped 5 bases and J dropped 2; count of bases not matched to a gene: 7. This CDR3 spans 16 amino acids. Per germline, CDR1 LNHDA and CDR2 SQIVND (reference sequence). CDR3 sequence (DNA): TGTGCCAGTAGTCCCCGACAGGGGGCAGTCACAGATACGCAGTATTTT. This gives the protein CASSPRQGAVTDTQYF.